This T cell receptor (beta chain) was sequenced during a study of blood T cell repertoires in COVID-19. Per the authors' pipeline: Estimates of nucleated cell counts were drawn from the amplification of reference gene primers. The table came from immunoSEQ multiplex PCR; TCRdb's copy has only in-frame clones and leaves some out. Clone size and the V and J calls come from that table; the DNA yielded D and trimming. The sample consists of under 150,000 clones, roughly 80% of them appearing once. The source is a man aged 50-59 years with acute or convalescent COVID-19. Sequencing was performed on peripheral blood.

The DNA of the CDR3 is TGTGCCAGCAGCGTGGCAGGACAGGGCGGGGACACTGAAGCTTTCTTT. Protein product: CASSVAGQGGDTEAFF. The rearrangement uses TRBV2 and TRBJ1-1, with 8 positions matching TRBD1. Germline trimming cut 6 bases from V and 3 bases from J; bases unmatched to any gene: 12. This CDR3 contains 16 residues. CDR1 and CDR2 (germline): SNHLY, FYNNEI.